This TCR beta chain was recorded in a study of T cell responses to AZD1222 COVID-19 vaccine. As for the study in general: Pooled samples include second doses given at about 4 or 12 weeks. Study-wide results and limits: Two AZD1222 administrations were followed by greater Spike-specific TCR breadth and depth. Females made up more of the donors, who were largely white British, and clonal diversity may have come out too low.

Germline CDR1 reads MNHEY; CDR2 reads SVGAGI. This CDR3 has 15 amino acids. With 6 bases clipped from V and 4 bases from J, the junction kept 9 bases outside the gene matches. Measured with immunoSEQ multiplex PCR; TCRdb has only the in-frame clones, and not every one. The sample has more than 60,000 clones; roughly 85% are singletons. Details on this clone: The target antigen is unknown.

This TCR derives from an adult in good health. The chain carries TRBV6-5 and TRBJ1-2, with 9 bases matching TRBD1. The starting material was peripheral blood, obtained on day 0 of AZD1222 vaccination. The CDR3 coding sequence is TGTGCCAGCAGGCTAACACAGGGGGCAATCTATGGCTACACCTTC. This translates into CASRLTQGAIYGYTF.